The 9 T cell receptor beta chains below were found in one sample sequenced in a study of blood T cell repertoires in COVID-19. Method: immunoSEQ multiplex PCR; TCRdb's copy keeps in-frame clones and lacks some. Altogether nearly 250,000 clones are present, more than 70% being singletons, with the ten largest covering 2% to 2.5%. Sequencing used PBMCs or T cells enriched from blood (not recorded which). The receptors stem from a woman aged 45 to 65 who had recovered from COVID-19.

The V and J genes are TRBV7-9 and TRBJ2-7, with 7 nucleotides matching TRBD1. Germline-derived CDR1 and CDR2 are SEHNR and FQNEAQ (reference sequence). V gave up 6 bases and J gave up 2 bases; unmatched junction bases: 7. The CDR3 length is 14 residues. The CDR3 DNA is TGTGCCAGCAGTGACGGAGACAGGGCCTACGAGCAGTACTTC. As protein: CASSDGDRAYEQYF.

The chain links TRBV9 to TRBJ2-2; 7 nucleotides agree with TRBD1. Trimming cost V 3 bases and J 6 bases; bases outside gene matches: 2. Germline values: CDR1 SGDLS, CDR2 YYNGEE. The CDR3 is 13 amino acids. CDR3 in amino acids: CASSGGGSGELFF. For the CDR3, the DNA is TGTGCCAGCAGCGGAGGGGGCTCCGGGGAGCTGTTTTTT.

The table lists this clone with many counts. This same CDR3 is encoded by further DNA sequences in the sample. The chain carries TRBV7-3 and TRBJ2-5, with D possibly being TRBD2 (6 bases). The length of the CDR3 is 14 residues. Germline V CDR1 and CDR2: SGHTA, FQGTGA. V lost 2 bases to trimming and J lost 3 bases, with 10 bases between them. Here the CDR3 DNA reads TGTGCCAGCAGCTTACTTGGCGGGAAAGAGACCCAGTACTTC. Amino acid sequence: CASSLLGGKETQYF.

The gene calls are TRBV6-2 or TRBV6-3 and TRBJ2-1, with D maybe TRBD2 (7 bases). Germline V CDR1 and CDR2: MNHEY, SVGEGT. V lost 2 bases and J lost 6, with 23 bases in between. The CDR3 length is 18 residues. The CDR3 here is CASSYGGAGTSPLNEQFF. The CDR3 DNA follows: TGTGCCAGCAGTTACGGGGGGGCGGGAACCTCCCCTCTCAATGAGCAGTTCTTC.

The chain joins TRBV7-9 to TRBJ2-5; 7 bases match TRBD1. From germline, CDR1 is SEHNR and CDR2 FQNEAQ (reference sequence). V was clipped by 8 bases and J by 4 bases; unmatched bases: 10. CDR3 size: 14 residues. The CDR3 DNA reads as TGTGCCAGCTTACGGACAGGAGATTTAGAGACCCAGTACTTC. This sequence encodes CASLRTGDLETQYF.

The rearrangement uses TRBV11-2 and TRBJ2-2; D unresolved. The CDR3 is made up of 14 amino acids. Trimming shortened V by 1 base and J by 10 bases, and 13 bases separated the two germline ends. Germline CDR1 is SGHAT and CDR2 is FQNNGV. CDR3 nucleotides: TGTGCCAGCAGCTTAGTTCAGATCGCAGAGGAGCTGTTTTTT. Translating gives CASSLVQIAEELFF. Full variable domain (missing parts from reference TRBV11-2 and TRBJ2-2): EAGVAQSPRYKIIEKRQSVAFWCNPISGHATLYWYQQILGQGPKLLIQFQNNGVVDDSQLPKDRFSAERLKGVDSTLKIQPAKLEDSAVYLCASSLVQIAEELFFGEGSRLTVL.

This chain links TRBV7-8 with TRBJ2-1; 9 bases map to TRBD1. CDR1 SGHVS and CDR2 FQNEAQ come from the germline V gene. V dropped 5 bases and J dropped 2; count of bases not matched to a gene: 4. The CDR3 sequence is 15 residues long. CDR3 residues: CASSRDRGTYNEQFF. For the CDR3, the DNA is TGTGCCAGCAGCCGCGACAGGGGGACCTACAATGAGCAGTTCTTC.

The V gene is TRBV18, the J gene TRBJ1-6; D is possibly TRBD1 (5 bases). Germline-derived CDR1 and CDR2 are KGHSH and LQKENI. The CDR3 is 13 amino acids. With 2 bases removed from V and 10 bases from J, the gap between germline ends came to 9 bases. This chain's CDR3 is CASSPAGKSPLHF. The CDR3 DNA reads TGTGCCAGCTCACCAGCAGGGAAATCACCCCTCCACTTT.

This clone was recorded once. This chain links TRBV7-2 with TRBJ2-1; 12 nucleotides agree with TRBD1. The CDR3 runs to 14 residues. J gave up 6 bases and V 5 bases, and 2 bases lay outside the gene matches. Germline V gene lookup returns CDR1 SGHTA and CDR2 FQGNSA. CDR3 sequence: CASSTGQGANEQFF. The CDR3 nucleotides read TGTGCCAGCAGCACGGGACAGGGGGCCAATGAGCAGTTCTTC. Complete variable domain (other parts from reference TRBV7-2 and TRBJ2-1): GAGVSQSPSNKVTEKGKDVELRCDPISGHTALYWYRQSLGQGLEFLIYFQGNSAPDKSGLPSDRFSAERTGGSVSTLTIQRTQQEDSAVYLCASSTGQGANEQFFGPGTRLTVL.